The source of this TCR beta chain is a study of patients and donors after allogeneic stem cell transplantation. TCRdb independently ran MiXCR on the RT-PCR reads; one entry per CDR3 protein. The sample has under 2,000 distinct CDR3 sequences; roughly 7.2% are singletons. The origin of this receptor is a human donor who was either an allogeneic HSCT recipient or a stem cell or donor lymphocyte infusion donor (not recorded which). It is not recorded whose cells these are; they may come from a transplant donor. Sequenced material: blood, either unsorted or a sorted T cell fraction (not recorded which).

The CDR3 sequence is CASSLNRENSPLHF. The CDR3 region has the DNA TGTGCCAGCAGCTTAAACAGGGAAAATTCACCCCTCCACTTT. The chain carries TRBV7-2 and TRBJ1-6; possibly TRBD1 for D (6 bases). The CDR3 covers 14 residues. With 2 bases removed from V and 7 bases from J, the gap between germline ends came to 9 bases. Germline lookup yields CDR1 SGHTA and CDR2 FQGNSA.